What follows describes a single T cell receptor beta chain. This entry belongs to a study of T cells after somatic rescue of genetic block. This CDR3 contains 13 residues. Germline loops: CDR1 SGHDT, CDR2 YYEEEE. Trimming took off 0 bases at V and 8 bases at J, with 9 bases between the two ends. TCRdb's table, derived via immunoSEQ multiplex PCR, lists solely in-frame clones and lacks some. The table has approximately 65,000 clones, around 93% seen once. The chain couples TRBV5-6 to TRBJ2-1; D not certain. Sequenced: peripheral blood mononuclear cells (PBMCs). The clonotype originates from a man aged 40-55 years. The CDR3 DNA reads TGTGCCAGCAGCTTGGCCGGTTTCCATGAGCAGTTCTTC. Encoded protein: CASSLAGFHEQFF.